These 4 T cell receptor beta chains originate from one sample sequenced in a study of radiotherapy plus CTLA-4 blockade in lung cancer. The method was immunoSEQ multiplex PCR; TCRdb's version includes in-frame clones alone and lacks a portion of them. The repertoire includes about 60,000 clones, approximately 83% of them detected once, and about 4.3% sits in the top ten. The specimen comprised peripheral blood, sampled from a patient treated with radiotherapy plus ipilimumab. All receptors derive from a human donor with non-small cell lung cancer who had a partial response to radiotherapy plus ipilimumab.

The CDR3: CASSPGQGSVGIQYF. The DNA for the CDR3 is TGTGCCAGCTCACCAGGACAGGGATCGGTAGGCATTCAGTACTTC. This sequence joins TRBV18 and TRBJ2-4; 8 bases match TRBD1. Germline-derived CDR1 and CDR2 are KGHSH and LQKENI. J was trimmed by 9 bases and V by 2 bases; bases with no gene match: 9. The CDR3 sequence is 15 residues long. Complete variable domain (other parts from reference TRBV18 and TRBJ2-4): NAGVMQNPRHLVRRRGQEARLRCSPMKGHSHVYWYRQLPEEGLKFMVYLQKENIIDESGMPKERFSAEFPKEGPSILRIQQVVRGDSAAYFCASSPGQGSVGIQYFGAGTRLSVL.

The V and J genes are TRBV7-2 and TRBJ2-1; D may be TRBD1 (6 bases). Looked up from germline, CDR1 is SGHTA and CDR2 is FQGNSA. The CDR3 has 15 amino acids. Trimming stripped 5 bases from V and 0 bases from J, with 11 bases between. CDR3 region: CASSPQQGSYNEQFF. The CDR3 nucleotides read TGTGCCAGCAGCCCCCAACAGGGCTCCTACAATGAGCAGTTCTTC.

The V call is TRBV15, the J call TRBJ1-6, with D possibly being TRBD1 (6 bases). CDR1 is LNHNV and CDR2 is YYDKDF in the germline V gene (reference sequence). This CDR3 contains 15 residues. V was cut by 3 bases and J by 5 bases, with 11 bases left in between. CDR3: CATSSSNRDNSPLHF. CDR3 DNA: TGTGCCACCAGCAGTTCCAACAGGGATAATTCACCCCTCCACTTT.

This rearrangement joins TRBV30 to TRBJ2-7; 8 bases fit TRBD1. The CDR3 is 15 residues long. The germline gives CDR1 GTSNPN, CDR2 SVGIG (reference sequence). V dropped 6 bases and J dropped 0; count of bases not matched to a gene: 10. CDR3 in amino acids: CACYQRTGSSYEQYF. The CDR3 nucleotides are TGTGCCTGCTACCAAAGGACAGGGAGCTCCTACGAGCAGTACTTC.